This TCR beta chain was identified during a study of blood T cell repertoires in COVID-19. Study-level information: The origin of the acute and convalescent COVID-19 samples was the United States, Italy and Spain. Sources were T cells, B-cell-depleted T cells, or PBMCs; the material itself was cDNA or gDNA.

Study processing details: Researchers report that nucleated cell counts were estimated from reference gene primer amplification. The method was immunoSEQ multiplex PCR; TCRdb's version includes in-frame clones alone and lacks a portion of them. From that table come the V and J calls and clone size; the DNA was used to work out D and trimming. The sample yields roughly 53,000 clones, about three quarters seen once. V lost 2 bases, J lost 15 bases, and 13 bases stayed unmatched. Germline loops: CDR1 LNHDA, CDR2 SQIVND (reference sequence). CDR3 length: 15 residues. Material: peripheral blood. This receptor was obtained from a man aged 70-80 years with active or convalescent COVID-19. The chain has TRBV19 and TRBJ1-6; 7 positions match TRBD1. This CDR3 is CASSITSLDRAVLHF. The CDR3 coding sequence is TGTGCCAGTAGTATAACCTCCCTCGACAGGGCGGTCCTCCACTTT.